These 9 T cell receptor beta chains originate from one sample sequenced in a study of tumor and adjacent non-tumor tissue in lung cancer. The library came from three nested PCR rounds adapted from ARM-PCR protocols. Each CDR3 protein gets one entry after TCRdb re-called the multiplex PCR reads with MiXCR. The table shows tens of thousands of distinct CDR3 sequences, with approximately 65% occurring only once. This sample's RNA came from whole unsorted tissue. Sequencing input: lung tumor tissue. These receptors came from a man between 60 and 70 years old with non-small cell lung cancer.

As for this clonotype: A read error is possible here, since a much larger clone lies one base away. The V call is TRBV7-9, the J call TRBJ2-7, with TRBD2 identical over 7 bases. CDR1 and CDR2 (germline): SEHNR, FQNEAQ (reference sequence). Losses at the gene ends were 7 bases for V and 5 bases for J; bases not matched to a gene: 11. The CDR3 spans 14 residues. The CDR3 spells CASNLGTTVDEQYF. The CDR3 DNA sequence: TGTGCCAGCAACCTAGGGACTACGGTGGACGAGCAGTACTTC.

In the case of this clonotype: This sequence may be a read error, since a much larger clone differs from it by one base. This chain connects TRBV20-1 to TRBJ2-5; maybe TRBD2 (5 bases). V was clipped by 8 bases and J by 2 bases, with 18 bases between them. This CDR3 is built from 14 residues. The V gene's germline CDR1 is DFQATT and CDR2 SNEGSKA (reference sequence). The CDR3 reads CSTQRPLAQETQYF. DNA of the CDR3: TGCAGTACCCAGAGGCCCCTAGCACAAGAGACCCAGTACTTC.

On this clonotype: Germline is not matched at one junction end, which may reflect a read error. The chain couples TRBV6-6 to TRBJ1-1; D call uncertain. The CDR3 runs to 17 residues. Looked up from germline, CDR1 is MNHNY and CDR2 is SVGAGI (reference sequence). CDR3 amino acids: CDSSYSSVADMNTEAFF. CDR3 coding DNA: TGTGACAGCAGTTACTCGTCAGTTGCAGATATGAACACTGAAGCCTTCTTT.

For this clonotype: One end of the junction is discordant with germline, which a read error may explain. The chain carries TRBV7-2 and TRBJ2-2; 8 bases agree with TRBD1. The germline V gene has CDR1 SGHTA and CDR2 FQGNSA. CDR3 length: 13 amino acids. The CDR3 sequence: CASSSTGAGELLF. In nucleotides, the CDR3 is TGTGCCAGCAGCTCGACAGGGGCCGGGGAGCTGCTTTTT.

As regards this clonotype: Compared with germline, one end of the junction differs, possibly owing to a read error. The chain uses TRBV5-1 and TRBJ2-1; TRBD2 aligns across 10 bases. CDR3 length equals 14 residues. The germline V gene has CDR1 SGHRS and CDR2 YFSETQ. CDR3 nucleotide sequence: TGCGCCAGTCGACTAGCGGGCCCCTACACTGAGCAGATCTTC. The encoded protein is CASRLAGPYTEQIF.

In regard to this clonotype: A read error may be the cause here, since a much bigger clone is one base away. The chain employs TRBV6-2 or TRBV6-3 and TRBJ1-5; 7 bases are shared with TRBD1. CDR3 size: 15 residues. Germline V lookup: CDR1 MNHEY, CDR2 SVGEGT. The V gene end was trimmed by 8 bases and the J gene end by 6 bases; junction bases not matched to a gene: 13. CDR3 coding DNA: TGTGCCAGCTGTGACACCGACAGGGTTAGTCAGCCCCAGCATTTT. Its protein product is CASCDTDRVSQPQHF.

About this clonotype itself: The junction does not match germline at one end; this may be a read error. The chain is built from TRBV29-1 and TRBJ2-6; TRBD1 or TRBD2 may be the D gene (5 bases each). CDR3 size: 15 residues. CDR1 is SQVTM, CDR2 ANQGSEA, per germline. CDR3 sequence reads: CSVEQRVSGANFLTF. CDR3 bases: TGCAGCGTTGAACAGAGGGTCTCTGGGGCCAACTTCCTGACTTTC.

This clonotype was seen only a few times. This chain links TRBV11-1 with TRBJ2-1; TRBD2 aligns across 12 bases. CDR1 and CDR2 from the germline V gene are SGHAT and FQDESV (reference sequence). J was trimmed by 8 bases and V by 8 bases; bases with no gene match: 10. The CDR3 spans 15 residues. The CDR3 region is CASLRSTSGGYEQFF. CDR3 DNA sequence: TGTGCCAGCCTTCGCTCGACTAGCGGGGGATATGAGCAGTTCTTC.

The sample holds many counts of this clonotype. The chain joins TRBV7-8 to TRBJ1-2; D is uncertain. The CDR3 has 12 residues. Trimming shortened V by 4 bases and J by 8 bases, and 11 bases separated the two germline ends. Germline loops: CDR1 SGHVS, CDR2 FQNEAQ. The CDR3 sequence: CASSSGPQGYTF. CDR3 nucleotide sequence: TGTGCCAGCAGCTCCGGACCGCAGGGCTACACCTTC.